Listed below are T cell receptor beta chains from one sample, sequenced in a study of blood T cell repertoires in COVID-19. Method: immunoSEQ multiplex PCR; TCRdb's copy keeps in-frame clones and lacks some. The table records approximately 430,000 clones, about nine tenths of them present only once. The sample consisted of peripheral blood. The receptor set was obtained from a woman aged 30 to 39 with active or convalescent COVID-19. Both conserved end residues are part of each CDR3. Each record gives: D gene, V gene, J gene, clone size, CDR3 protein, CDR3 DNA. A D gene is named only where the DNA matches it firmly. For some rows the clone size is stated as once, few or many, or as a class when expanded; others skip it.

D gene: .; V gene: TRBV2; J gene: TRBJ1-2; clone size: .; CDR3 protein: CASSQGISSYGYTF; CDR3 DNA: TGTGCCAGCAGCCAGGGGATTTCGAGCTATGGCTACACCTTC
D gene: TRBD1; V gene: TRBV5-1; J gene: TRBJ1-3; clone size: once; CDR3 protein: CASSPDRGGNTIYF; CDR3 DNA: TGCGCCAGCAGCCCGGACAGGGGCGGAAACACCATATATTTT
D gene: .; V gene: TRBV27; J gene: TRBJ2-7; clone size: .; CDR3 protein: CASSPLGGLPYEQYF; CDR3 DNA: TGTGCCAGCAGCCCTCTCGGCGGACTCCCCTACGAGCAGTACTTC
D gene: .; V gene: TRBV10-2; J gene: TRBJ1-5; clone size: .; CDR3 protein: CASSERGVGNQPQHF; CDR3 DNA: TGCGCCAGCAGTGAGCGGGGAGTTGGCAATCAGCCCCAGCATTTT
D gene: .; V gene: TRBV5-1; J gene: TRBJ1-6; clone size: .; CDR3 protein: CASSSISLYNSPLHF; CDR3 DNA: TGCGCCAGCAGCTCTATTTCCCTATATAATTCACCCCTCCACTTT
D gene: TRBD2; V gene: TRBV3-1/TRBV3-2; J gene: TRBJ2-2; clone size: .; CDR3 protein: CASRSGGFGTGELFF; CDR3 DNA: TGTGCCAGCAGGTCCGGGGGGTTCGGGACCGGGGAGCTGTTTTTT
D gene: TRBD2; V gene: TRBV29-1; J gene: TRBJ2-1; clone size: .; CDR3 protein: CSVAKASGLYNEQFF; CDR3 DNA: TGCAGCGTCGCTAAGGCTAGCGGGCTTTACAATGAGCAGTTCTTC
D gene: .; V gene: TRBV27; J gene: TRBJ1-3; clone size: .; CDR3 protein: CASSYPGTGKLGNTIYF; CDR3 DNA: TGTGCCAGCAGCTACCCGGGAACGGGAAAGTTGGGTAACACCATATATTTT
D gene: TRBD1; V gene: TRBV3-1/TRBV3-2; J gene: TRBJ2-3; clone size: .; CDR3 protein: CASSLRQGTDTQYF; CDR3 DNA: TGTGCCAGCAGCCTCCGACAGGGTACAGATACGCAGTATTTT
D gene: .; V gene: TRBV27; J gene: TRBJ1-5; clone size: .; CDR3 protein: CASSLGRGNQPQHF; CDR3 DNA: TGTGCCAGCAGTTTAGGGCGTGGCAATCAGCCCCAGCATTTT
D gene: TRBD1; V gene: TRBV6-1; J gene: TRBJ2-6; clone size: once; CDR3 protein: CASLTGSGANVLTF; CDR3 DNA: TGTGCCAGTTTGACAGGGTCCGGGGCCAACGTCCTGACTTTC